These 23 T cell receptor beta chains were all obtained from the same sample, sequenced in a study of technical replicates of blood from a few donors. The data were produced by immunoSEQ multiplex PCR, yet TCRdb's version contains in-frame clones alone and is incomplete. The table shows roughly 93,000 clones, with 95% occurring only once. The sequencing sample was made of T cells isolated from PBMCs. Source of these receptors: a human donor in good health.

The V call is TRBV7-9, the J call TRBJ1-1, with TRBD1 matching over 11 bases. With V trimmed by 1 base and J by 1 base, 11 bases remained unmatched. Per germline, CDR1 SEHNR and CDR2 FQNEAQ (reference sequence). This CDR3 region has 19 residues. CDR3 DNA sequence: TGTGCCAGCAGCTTAGGTCCCGGACAGGGGGCGAGGAGGAACACTGAAGCTTTCTTT. Its translation: CASSLGPGQGARRNTEAFF.

The chain combines TRBV2 with TRBJ2-7; D perhaps matches TRBD2 (5 bases). CDR1 and CDR2 from the germline V gene are SNHLY and FYNNEI. The CDR3 covers 12 residues. The V gene lost 10 bases and the J gene lost 4 bases, with 14 bases spanning the gap. This CDR3 is CAIGKRRYEQYF. The DNA of the CDR3 is TGTGCCATCGGTAAGCGGCGTTACGAGCAGTACTTC.

The chain carries TRBV18 and TRBJ2-7; the match to TRBD1 covers 8 bases. With 3 bases clipped from V and 5 bases from J, the junction kept 3 bases outside the gene matches. The length of the CDR3 is 13 residues. CDR1 is KGHSH and CDR2 is LQKENI in the germline V gene. CDR3 DNA sequence: TGTGCCAGCTCACCTCAACAGGGGGACGAGCAGTACTTC. It translates to CASSPQQGDEQYF.

J is TRBJ1-6 and V is TRBV12-5, with 7 bases aligning to TRBD1. The trim removed 0 bases at V and 10 bases at J, leaving 9 bases unmatched. Germline loops: CDR1 LGHNT, CDR2 FRNRAP. The CDR3 contains 16 residues. CDR3 in amino acids: CASGLVAGRGRSPLHF. In DNA, the CDR3 is TGTGCTAGTGGTTTGGTTGCGGGCAGGGGGAGGTCACCCCTCCACTTT.

This clone was seen just once. The J gene is TRBJ1-2, the V gene TRBV7-3; D is uncertain. The CDR3 runs to 15 residues. Trimming shortened V by 2 bases and J by 4 bases, and 14 bases separated the two germline ends. CDR1 SGHTA and CDR2 FQGTGA come from the germline V gene. The CDR3: CASSLGPQEGYGYTF. The CDR3 DNA reads TGTGCCAGCAGCTTAGGACCTCAGGAGGGCTATGGCTACACCTTC.

This clone occurred once. The chain recombines TRBV10-3 with TRBJ1-3; the D is unclear. The CDR3 consists of 15 residues. V gave up 4 bases and J gave up 4 bases, with 14 bases separating them. Germline V gene data show CDR1 as ENHRY and CDR2 as SYGVKD. CDR3 protein: CAISGQRGSGNTIYF. Here the CDR3 DNA reads TGTGCCATCAGTGGGCAGCGGGGTTCAGGAAACACCATATATTTT.

CDR3 in DNA: TGTGCCAGCAGCGTAGTGGCAGGGGGCCAAGATACGCAGTATTTT. This translates into CASSVVAGGQDTQYF. The J gene is TRBJ2-3, the V gene TRBV9; 8 bases fit TRBD1. The CDR3 sequence is 15 residues long. Germline CDR1 SGDLS, CDR2 YYNGEE. The V gene end was trimmed by 0 bases and the J gene end by 5 bases; junction bases not matched to a gene: 5.

V usage is TRBV25-1 and J usage is TRBJ1-1; 8 bases map to TRBD1. Germline-derived CDR1 and CDR2 are MGHDK and SYGVNS. The CDR3 length is 13 residues. Germline trimming cut 3 bases from V and 8 bases from J; bases unmatched to any gene: 5. CDR3 amino acids: CASSEGQANEAFF. The CDR3 DNA reads as TGTGCCAGCAGTGAGGGACAGGCGAACGAAGCTTTCTTT.

The chain employs TRBV9 and TRBJ2-7; 9 nucleotides match TRBD2. V gave up 3 bases and J gave up 0 bases; unmatched junction bases: 7. Germline V CDR1 and CDR2: SGDLS, YYNGEE. This CDR3 region has 16 residues. The CDR3 DNA is TGTGCCAGCAGCGAGACGAGCGGGAGGAGCTCCTACGAGCAGTACTTC. Amino acid sequence: CASSETSGRSSYEQYF. The whole variable domain, remainder taken from reference TRBV9 and TRBJ2-7, is DSGVTQTPKHLITATGQRVTLRCSPRSGDLSVYWYQQSLDQGLQFLIQYYNGEERAKGNILERFSAQQFPDLHSELNLSSLELGDSALYFCASSETSGRSSYEQYFGPGTRLTVT.

J is TRBJ2-5 and V is TRBV6-5; no clear D gene. The V gene's germline CDR1 is MNHEY and CDR2 SVGAGI. V dropped 0 bases and J dropped 0 bases, with 5 bases sitting between them. This CDR3 has 14 amino acids. The CDR3: CASSYSQDQETQYF. The CDR3 DNA is TGTGCCAGCAGTTACTCGCAGGACCAAGAGACCCAGTACTTC.

The rearrangement uses TRBV4-1 and TRBJ1-6; D might be TRBD1 (5 bases). The CDR3 sequence is 19 residues long. Trimming removed 4 bases at V and 0 bases at J, with 19 bases between. Per the germline V gene, CDR1 is MGHRA and CDR2 is YSYEKL. For the CDR3, the DNA is TGCGCCAGCAGCCTAGAAGGAGACAGCAGTTTCTCCTATAATTCACCCCTCCACTTT. It encodes CASSLEGDSSFSYNSPLHF.

The chain employs TRBV5-6 and TRBJ2-5; TRBD1 matches at 7 bases. V lost 5 bases to trimming and J lost 1 base; unmatched junction nucleotides: 8. The V gene's germline CDR1 is SGHDT and CDR2 YYEEEE. This CDR3 contains 15 residues. CDR3 coding DNA: TGTGCCAGCAGAGCACTCGGGACAGCCCAAGAGACCCAGTACTTC. Its protein product is CASRALGTAQETQYF.

The V and J genes are TRBV10-2 and TRBJ2-6; 9 bases match TRBD2. The CDR3 length is 16 residues. Germline-derived CDR1 and CDR2 are WSHSY and SAAADI. The CDR3 is CASAGGSPLGANVLTF. CDR3 nucleotides: TGCGCGTCGGCGGGAGGGAGTCCACTTGGGGCCAACGTCCTGACTTTC.

The chain uses TRBV14 and TRBJ2-3; TRBD1 is a possible D gene (6 bases). Between the trimmed V and J ends, which lost 6 bases and 4 bases, there was a span of 11 bases. This CDR3 is 13 amino acids long. Germline V gene lookup returns CDR1 SGHDN and CDR2 FVKESK. The CDR3 reads CASRGQRADTQYF. In DNA form, the CDR3 reads TGTGCCAGCAGGGGACAAAGGGCAGATACGCAGTATTTT.

The gene calls are TRBV2 and TRBJ2-7, with 14 bases that match TRBD2. This CDR3 comprises 18 residues. Looked up from germline, CDR1 is SNHLY and CDR2 is FYNNEI. J gave up 3 bases and V 6 bases, and 13 bases lay outside the gene matches. In DNA, the CDR3 is TGTGCCAGCAGAACCGGGACTAGCGGGGGATGGACGGGCTACGAGCAGTACTTC. Its translation is CASRTGTSGGWTGYEQYF.

The rearrangement joins TRBV5-4 to TRBJ2-2; TRBD1 might be the D (6 bases). The CDR3 sequence is 15 residues long. In germline, CDR1 is SGHNT, CDR2 YYREEE (reference sequence). The V end lost 4 bases, the J end lost 6 bases, and 16 bases lay between the germline ends. Written as DNA, the CDR3 is TGTGCCAGCAGCCCCTACACAGGGAGTCCCGGGGAGCTGTTTTTT. This translates into CASSPYTGSPGELFF.

The J gene is TRBJ2-2, the V gene TRBV10-3; 14 bases line up with TRBD2. This CDR3 is 16 amino acids long. V was pared by 8 bases and J by 4 bases, with 6 bases of the junction left unmatched. Germline assignment: CDR1 ENHRY and CDR2 SYGVKD. DNA for the CDR3: TGTGCCATCGGGACTAGCGGGAGCGGGGTCACCGGGGAGCTGTTTTTT. Its translation is CAIGTSGSGVTGELFF.

Notes on this clone: Germline and junction disagree at one end, which may indicate a read error. The chain links TRBV5-5 to TRBJ2-7; TRBD1 might be the D (5 bases). Germline CDR1 reads SGHKS; CDR2 reads YYEKEE (reference sequence). This CDR3 comprises 11 residues. The CDR3 is CASSLREQVNF. The CDR3 DNA sequence: TGTGCCAGCAGCTTGCGAGAACAGGTTAACTTC.

This sequence joins TRBV5-1 and TRBJ2-7; D not resolved. Per the germline V gene, CDR1 is SGHRS and CDR2 is YFSETQ. There are 13 residues in the CDR3. V shed 2 bases and J shed 3 bases, with 9 bases lying between them. The CDR3 DNA sequence: TGCGCCAGCAGCTTTTCCAGTCTCTACGAGCAGTACTTC. Translation gives CASSFSSLYEQYF.

The chain employs TRBV7-9 and TRBJ1-1, with D tentatively TRBD1 (6 bases). V shed 7 bases and J shed 3 bases, with 24 bases lying between them. Germline values: CDR1 SEHNR, CDR2 FQNEAQ (reference sequence). The CDR3 consists of 17 residues. CDR3 nucleotide sequence: TGTGCCAGCAAAACAATCCCCCCCCCGAAGGGGGACACTGAAGCTTTCTTT. Amino acid sequence: CASKTIPPPKGDTEAFF.

The chain uses TRBV9 and TRBJ1-2, with a weak D call TRBD1 (5 bases). Germline loops: CDR1 SGDLS, CDR2 YYNGEE. The CDR3 covers 15 residues. The V and J ends lost 4 bases and 4 bases respectively, with 17 bases between them. This CDR3 is CASSPYPGGSYGYTF. CDR3 bases: TGTGCCAGCAGCCCCTACCCCGGGGGTAGCTATGGCTACACCTTC.

The V gene is TRBV6-5, the J gene TRBJ2-5; 8 nucleotides align to TRBD1. Unmatched junction bases numbered 7, after V lost 4 bases and J lost 3 bases. Looked up from germline, CDR1 is MNHEY and CDR2 is SVGAGI. This CDR3 has 15 amino acids. CDR3 protein: CASSWHIQGEETQYF. In nucleotides, the CDR3 is TGTGCCAGCAGTTGGCATATACAGGGGGAAGAGACCCAGTACTTC.

CDR3: CASSPKVGDYEQYF. Here the CDR3 DNA reads TGTGCCAGCTCACCAAAAGTAGGGGACTACGAGCAGTACTTC. This chain joins TRBV18 and TRBJ2-7; a weak D match, TRBD1 (5 bases). The CDR3 has 14 residues. V lost 2 bases to trimming and J lost 3 bases, with 11 bases between them. The germline V gene has CDR1 KGHSH and CDR2 LQKENI.